Below are 5 T cell receptor beta chains sequenced from a single sample in a study of shared T cell receptors in the human thymus. Profiling relied on immunoSEQ multiplex PCR, and the TCRdb table lists in-frame clones only, not all of them. Among about 660,000 clones, 87% were seen once, and the ten largest hold 0.0094%. These data were also filed under a second study, of human thymus T cells.

Sequenced material: thymocytes. The receptors come from a boy younger than two with a congenital heart defect.

The rearrangement joins TRBV29-1 to TRBJ1-1; 7 nucleotides agree with TRBD1. CDR3 size: 12 residues. Germline CDR1 reads SQVTM; CDR2 reads ANQGSEA. The V and J ends lost 5 bases and 11 bases, in that order; junction bases with no gene match: 11. This chain's CDR3 is CSVFTGVLSAFF. The CDR3 nucleotides are TGCAGCGTTTTTACAGGGGTATTGTCGGCTTTCTTT. The full variable domain, in which reference TRBV29-1 and TRBJ1-1 provide the parts outside the CDR3, is SAVISQKPSRDICQRGTSLTIQCQVDSQVTMMFWYRQQPGQSLTLIATANQGSEATYESGFVIDKFPISRPNLTFSTLTVSNMSPEDSSIYLCSVFTGVLSAFFGQGTRLTVV.

The genes are TRBV11-2 and TRBJ2-1; 8 bases are shared with TRBD2. The J segment lost 9 bases and the V segment lost 5 bases, leaving 18 bases of the junction unmatched. This CDR3 contains 17 residues. Germline V CDR1 and CDR2: SGHAT, FQNNGV. CDR3 loop: CASSLPQLAVKRCEQFF. In nucleotides, the CDR3 is TGTGCCAGCAGCCTCCCCCAACTAGCGGTAAAGAGGTGTGAGCAGTTCTTC. Drawing the rest from reference TRBV11-2 and TRBJ2-1, the complete variable domain is EAGVAQSPRYKIIEKRQSVAFWCNPISGHATLYWYQQILGQGPKLLIQFQNNGVVDDSQLPKDRFSAERLKGVDSTLKIQPAKLEDSAVYLCASSLPQLAVKRCEQFFGPGTRLTVL.

V gene TRBV27 combines with J gene TRBJ2-3; the match to TRBD1 covers 10 bases. There are 19 residues in the CDR3. The V gene's germline CDR1 is MNHEY and CDR2 SMNVEV (reference sequence). Germline trimming cut 5 bases from V and 3 bases from J; bases unmatched to any gene: 17. The CDR3 nucleotides are TGTGCCAGCAGTCCAACAACATACCGACAGGGGGCTATTACAGATACGCAGTATTTT. It encodes CASSPTTYRQGAITDTQYF.

The rearrangement uses TRBV6-5 and TRBJ1-2; D not resolved. From germline, CDR1 is MNHEY and CDR2 SVGAGI. The CDR3 spans 12 residues. Trimming left V 0 bases short and J 10 bases short, with 9 bases between. The CDR3 nucleotides read TGTGCCAGCAGTTACTCGGGCAGTTCCTACACCTTC. This gives the protein CASSYSGSSYTF.

The chain employs TRBV6-1 and TRBJ1-6, with TRBD1 matching 9 bases. Trimming removed 4 bases from V and 9 bases from J; junction bases left unmatched: 13. The CDR3 contains 17 residues. CDR1 MNHNS and CDR2 SASEGT come from the germline V gene. CDR3 region: CASSAFRDREDSSPLHF. In DNA, the CDR3 is TGTGCCAGCAGTGCCTTCCGGGACAGGGAAGACTCTTCACCCCTCCACTTT.